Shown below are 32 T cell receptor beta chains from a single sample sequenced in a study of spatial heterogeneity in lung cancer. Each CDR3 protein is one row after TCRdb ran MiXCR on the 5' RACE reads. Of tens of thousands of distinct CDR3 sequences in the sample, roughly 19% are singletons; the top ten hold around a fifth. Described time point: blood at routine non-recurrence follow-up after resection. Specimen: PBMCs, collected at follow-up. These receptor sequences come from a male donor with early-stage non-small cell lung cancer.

The chain's CDR3 is CASSLPDTQYF. CDR3 sequence (DNA): TGTGCCAGCAGCTTACCAGATACGCAGTATTTT. This chain connects TRBV11-2 to TRBJ2-3; no clear D gene. The CDR3 runs 11 residues. V was clipped by 2 bases and J by 4 bases, with 1 base between them. Germline CDR1 and CDR2: SGHAT and FQNNGV.

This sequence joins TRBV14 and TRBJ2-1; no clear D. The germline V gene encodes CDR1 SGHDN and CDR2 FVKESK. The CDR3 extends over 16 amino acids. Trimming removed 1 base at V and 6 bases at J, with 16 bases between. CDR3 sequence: CASSQVFFGFGNEQFF. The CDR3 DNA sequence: TGTGCCAGCAGCCAAGTCTTTTTCGGCTTTGGCAATGAGCAGTTCTTC.

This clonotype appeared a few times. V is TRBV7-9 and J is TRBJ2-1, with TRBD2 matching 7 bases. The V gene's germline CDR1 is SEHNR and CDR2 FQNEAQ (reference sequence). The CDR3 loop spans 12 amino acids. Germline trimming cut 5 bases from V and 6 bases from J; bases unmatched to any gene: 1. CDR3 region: CASSRGGNEQFF. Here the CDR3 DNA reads TGTGCCAGCAGCCGCGGGGGCAATGAGCAGTTCTTC.

Here the CDR3 DNA reads TGTGCCAGCAGCAACCCCTTTACTAGGACCTACGAGCAGTACTTC. Translation: CASSNPFTRTYEQYF. The genes are TRBV21-1 and TRBJ2-7; the listed D gene, TRBD1, was not tested against the DNA. TRBV21-1 represents a pseudogene. This CDR3 is built from 15 residues.

CDR3 nucleotide sequence: TGTGCCAGCAGCTGGGGACAGGGTGGCTCCTACGAGCAGTACGTC. Protein sequence: CASSWGQGGSYEQYV. This rearrangement joins TRBV11-2 to TRBJ2-7; 9 positions match TRBD1. Losses at the gene ends were 4 bases for V and 0 bases for J; bases not matched to a gene: 4. The V gene's germline CDR1 is SGHAT and CDR2 FQNNGV. The CDR3 has 15 residues.

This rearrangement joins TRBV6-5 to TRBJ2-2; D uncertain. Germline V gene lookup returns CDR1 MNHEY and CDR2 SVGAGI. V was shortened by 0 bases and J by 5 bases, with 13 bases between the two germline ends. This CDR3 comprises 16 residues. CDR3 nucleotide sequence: TGTGCCAGCAGTTACTCGATTCCCGGTTCGACCGGGGAGCTGTTTTTT. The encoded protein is CASSYSIPGSTGELFF.

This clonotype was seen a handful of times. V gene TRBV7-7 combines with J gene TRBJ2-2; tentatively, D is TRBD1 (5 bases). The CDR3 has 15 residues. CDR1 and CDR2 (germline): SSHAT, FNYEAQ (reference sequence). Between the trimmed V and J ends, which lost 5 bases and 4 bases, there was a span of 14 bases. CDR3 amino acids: CASSEQKGSTGELFF. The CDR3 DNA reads TGTGCCAGCAGCGAACAGAAGGGGTCCACCGGGGAGCTGTTTTTT.

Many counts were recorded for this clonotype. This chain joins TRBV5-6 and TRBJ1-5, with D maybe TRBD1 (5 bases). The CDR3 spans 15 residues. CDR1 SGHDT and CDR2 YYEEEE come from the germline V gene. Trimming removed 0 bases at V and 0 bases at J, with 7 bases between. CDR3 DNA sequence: TGTGCCAGCAGCTTGGGGGGCTATAGCAATCAGCCCCAGCATTTT. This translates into CASSLGGYSNQPQHF.

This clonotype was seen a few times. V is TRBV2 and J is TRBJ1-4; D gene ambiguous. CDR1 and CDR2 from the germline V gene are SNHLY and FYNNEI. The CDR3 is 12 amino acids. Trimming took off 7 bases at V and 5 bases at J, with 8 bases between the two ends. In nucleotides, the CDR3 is TGTGCCAGCAAATGGAGAAATGAAAAACTGTTTTTT. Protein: CASKWRNEKLFF.

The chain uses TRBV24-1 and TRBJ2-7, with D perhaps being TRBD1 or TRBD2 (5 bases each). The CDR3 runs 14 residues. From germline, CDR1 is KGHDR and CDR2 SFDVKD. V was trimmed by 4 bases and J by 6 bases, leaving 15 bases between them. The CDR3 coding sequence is TGTGCCACCAGTGACCCGCGTCGGGGACCCGAGCAGTACTTC. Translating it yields CATSDPRRGPEQYF.

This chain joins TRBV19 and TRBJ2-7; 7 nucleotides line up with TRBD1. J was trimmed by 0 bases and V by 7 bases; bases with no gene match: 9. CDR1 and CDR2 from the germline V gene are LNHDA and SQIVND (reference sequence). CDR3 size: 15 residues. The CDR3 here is CASKSVGDSSYEQYF. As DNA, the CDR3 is TGTGCCAGTAAGTCAGTGGGGGACAGCTCCTACGAGCAGTACTTC.

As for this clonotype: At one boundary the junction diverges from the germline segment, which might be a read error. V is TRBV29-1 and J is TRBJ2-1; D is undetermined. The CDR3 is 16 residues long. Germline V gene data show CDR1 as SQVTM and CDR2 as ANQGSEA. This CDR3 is CSVEEMPLSSYNEQLF. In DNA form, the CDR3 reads TGCAGCGTTGAAGAAATGCCCTTGAGCTCCTACAATGAGCAGCTCTTC.

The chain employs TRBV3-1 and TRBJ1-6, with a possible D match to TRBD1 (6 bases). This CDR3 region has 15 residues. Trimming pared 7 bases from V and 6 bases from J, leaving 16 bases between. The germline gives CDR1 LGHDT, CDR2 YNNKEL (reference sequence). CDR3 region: CASNLGQSINSPLHF. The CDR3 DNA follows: TGTGCCAGCAACCTCGGACAGAGTATTAATTCACCCCTCCACTTT.

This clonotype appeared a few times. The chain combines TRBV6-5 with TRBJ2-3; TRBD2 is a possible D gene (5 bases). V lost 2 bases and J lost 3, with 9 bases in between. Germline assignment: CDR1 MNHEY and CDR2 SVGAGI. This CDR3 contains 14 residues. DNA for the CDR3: TGTGCCAGCAGTTACAGAGGGCGGACAGATACGCAGTATTTT. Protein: CASSYRGRTDTQYF.

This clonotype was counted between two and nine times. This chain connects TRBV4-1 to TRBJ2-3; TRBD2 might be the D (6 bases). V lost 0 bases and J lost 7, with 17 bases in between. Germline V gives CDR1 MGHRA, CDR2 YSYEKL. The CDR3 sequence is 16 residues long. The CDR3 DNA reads TGCGCCAGCAGCCAAGAGGTCCGGGTCGGGGGTTATACGCAGTATTTT. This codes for CASSQEVRVGGYTQYF.

CDR3 region: CATSRRGELFF. The CDR3 DNA reads TGTGCCACCAGTCGCCGCGGGGAGCTGTTTTTT. The chain carries TRBV24-1 and TRBJ2-2; D is uncertain. The CDR3 contains 11 residues. Germline CDR1 is KGHDR and CDR2 is SFDVKD. Trimming stripped 6 bases from V and 7 bases from J, with 5 bases between.

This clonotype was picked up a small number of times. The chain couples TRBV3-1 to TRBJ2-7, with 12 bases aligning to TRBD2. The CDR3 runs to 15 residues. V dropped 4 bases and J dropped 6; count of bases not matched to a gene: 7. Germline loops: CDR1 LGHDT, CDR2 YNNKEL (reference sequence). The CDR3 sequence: CASSPEASGRVEQYF. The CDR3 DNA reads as TGTGCCAGCAGCCCGGAAGCTAGCGGGAGGGTCGAGCAGTACTTC.

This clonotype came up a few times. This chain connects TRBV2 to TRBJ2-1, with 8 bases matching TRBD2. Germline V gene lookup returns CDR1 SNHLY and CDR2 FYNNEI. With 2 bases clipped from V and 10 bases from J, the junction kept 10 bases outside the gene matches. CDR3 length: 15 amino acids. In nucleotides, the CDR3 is TGTGCCAGCAGTGAACGGAGCGGGGGAAGACGAGAGCAGTTCTTC. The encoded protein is CASSERSGGRREQFF.

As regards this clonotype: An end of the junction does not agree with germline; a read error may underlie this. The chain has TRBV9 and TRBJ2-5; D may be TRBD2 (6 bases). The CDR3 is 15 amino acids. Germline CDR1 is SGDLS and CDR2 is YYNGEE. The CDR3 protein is CASRVKTSYQETQYF. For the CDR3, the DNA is TGTGCCAGCCGCGTCAAAACTAGCTACCAAGAGACCCAGTACTTC.

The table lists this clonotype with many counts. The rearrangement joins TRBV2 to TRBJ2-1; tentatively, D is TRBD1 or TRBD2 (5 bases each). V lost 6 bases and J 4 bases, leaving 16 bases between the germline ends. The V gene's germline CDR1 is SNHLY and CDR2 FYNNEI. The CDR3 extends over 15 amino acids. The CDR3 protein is CASRVGDSLYNEQFF. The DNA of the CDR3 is TGTGCCAGCAGGGTGGGAGACAGTCTTTACAATGAGCAGTTCTTC.

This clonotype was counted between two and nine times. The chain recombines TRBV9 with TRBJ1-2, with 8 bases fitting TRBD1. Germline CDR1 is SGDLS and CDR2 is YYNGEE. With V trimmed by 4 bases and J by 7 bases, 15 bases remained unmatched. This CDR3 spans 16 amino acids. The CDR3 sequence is CASSPSKARGQFGYTF. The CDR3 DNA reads TGTGCCAGCAGCCCCTCAAAAGCCAGGGGGCAATTTGGCTACACCTTC.

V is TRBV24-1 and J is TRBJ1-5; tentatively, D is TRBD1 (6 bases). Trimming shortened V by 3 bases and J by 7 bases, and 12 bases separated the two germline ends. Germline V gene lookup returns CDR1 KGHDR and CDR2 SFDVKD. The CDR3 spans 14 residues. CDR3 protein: CATSDPQGRQPQHF. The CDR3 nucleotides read TGTGCCACCAGTGATCCGCAGGGGAGACAGCCCCAGCATTTT.

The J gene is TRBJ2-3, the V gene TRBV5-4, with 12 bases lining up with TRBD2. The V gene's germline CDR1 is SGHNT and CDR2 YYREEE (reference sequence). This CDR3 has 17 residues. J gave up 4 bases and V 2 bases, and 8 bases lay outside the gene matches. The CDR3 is CASSFPGLAGRPDTQYF. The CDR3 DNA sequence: TGTGCCAGCAGCTTTCCCGGACTAGCGGGGAGACCAGATACGCAGTATTTT.

This chain's CDR3 is CASSAGQTGAYQPQHF. For the CDR3, the DNA is TGTGCCAGCAGCGCCGGACAGACGGGCGCTTATCAGCCCCAGCATTTT. The chain recombines TRBV5-6 with TRBJ1-5, with a tentative D call TRBD1 (6 bases). The CDR3 contains 16 residues. Trimming removed 4 bases from V and 5 bases from J, with 19 bases in between. Germline V gives CDR1 SGHDT, CDR2 YYEEEE.

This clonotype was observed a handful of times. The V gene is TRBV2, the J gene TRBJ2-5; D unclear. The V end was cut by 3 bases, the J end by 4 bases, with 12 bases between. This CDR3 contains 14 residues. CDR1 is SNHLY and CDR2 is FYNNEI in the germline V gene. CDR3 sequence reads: CASSDMNPRETQYF. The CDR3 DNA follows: TGTGCCAGCAGTGATATGAATCCGAGAGAGACCCAGTACTTC.

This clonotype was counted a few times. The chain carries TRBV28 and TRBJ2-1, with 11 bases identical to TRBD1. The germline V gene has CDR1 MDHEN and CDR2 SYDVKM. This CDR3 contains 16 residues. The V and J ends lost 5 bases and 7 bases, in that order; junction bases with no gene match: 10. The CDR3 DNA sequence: TGTGCCAGCAGTGAAATCCGGGACAGGGGGTTGAATGAGCAGTTCTTC. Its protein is CASSEIRDRGLNEQFF.

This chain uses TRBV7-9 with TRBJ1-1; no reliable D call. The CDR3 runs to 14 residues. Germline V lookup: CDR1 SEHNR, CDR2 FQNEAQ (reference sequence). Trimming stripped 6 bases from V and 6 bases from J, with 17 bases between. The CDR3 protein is CASRGTATGAEAFF. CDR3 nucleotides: TGTGCCAGCAGGGGAACAGCGACCGGGGCTGAAGCTTTCTTT.

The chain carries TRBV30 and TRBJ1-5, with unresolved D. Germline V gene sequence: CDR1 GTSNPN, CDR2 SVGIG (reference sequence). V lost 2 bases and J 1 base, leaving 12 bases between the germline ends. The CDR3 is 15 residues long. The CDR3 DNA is TGTGCCTGGAGTAGATCCCTTGCGAGCAATCAGCCCCAGCATTTT. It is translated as CAWSRSLASNQPQHF.

CDR3 in amino acids: CSAAHTGTVGYTF. Here the CDR3 DNA reads TGCAGTGCTGCGCATACCGGGACCGTGGGCTACACCTTC. The chain has TRBV20-1 and TRBJ1-2; D is possibly TRBD1 (5 bases). This CDR3 has 13 residues. V lost 5 bases and J lost 8, with 18 bases in between. Germline assignment: CDR1 DFQATT and CDR2 SNEGSKA (reference sequence).

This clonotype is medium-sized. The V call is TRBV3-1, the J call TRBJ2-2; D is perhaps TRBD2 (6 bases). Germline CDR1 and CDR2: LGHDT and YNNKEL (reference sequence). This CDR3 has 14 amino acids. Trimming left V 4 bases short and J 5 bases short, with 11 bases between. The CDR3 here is CASSPRRGTGELFF. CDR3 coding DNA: TGTGCCAGCAGCCCCCGGCGGGGAACCGGGGAGCTGTTTTTT.

The CDR3 protein is CASSSRDRATGELFF. The CDR3 DNA reads as TGTGCCAGCAGCAGCCGGGACAGGGCGACCGGGGAGCTGTTTTTT. V gene TRBV9 combines with J gene TRBJ2-2, with TRBD1 matching 9 bases. The V and J ends lost 4 bases and 5 bases, in that order; junction bases with no gene match: 6. The CDR3 is made up of 15 amino acids. Germline loops: CDR1 SGDLS, CDR2 YYNGEE.

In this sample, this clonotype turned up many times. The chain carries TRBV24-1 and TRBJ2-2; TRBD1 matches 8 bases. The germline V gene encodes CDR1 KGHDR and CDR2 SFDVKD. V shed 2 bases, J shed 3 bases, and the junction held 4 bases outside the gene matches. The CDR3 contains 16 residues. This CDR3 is CATSDSGQGYTGELFF. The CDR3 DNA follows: TGTGCCACCAGTGATTCCGGACAGGGCTACACCGGGGAGCTGTTTTTT.